This T cell receptor (beta chain) was captured in a study of T cell responses to AZD1222 COVID-19 vaccine. Study summary: Second doses at about 4 or about 12 weeks were pooled.

Produced via immunoSEQ multiplex PCR; TCRdb's table is partial and in-frame only. The sample has some 150,000 clones, about 92% seen once; the top ten hold over 0.8%. The CDR3 has 14 amino acids. V lost 1 base and J lost 4, with 9 bases in between. Germline V CDR1 and CDR2: MGHRA, YSYEKL. The chain uses TRBV4-1 and TRBJ2-3; a weak D match, TRBD2 (5 bases). The sample here was peripheral blood, taken on day 0 of AZD1222 vaccination. The receptor's source is an adult in good health. The CDR3 spells CASSQANGADTQYF. In DNA, the CDR3 is TGCGCCAGCAGCCAAGCTAACGGGGCAGATACGCAGTATTTT.